This is a list of T cell receptor beta chains from one sample in a study of T cells after somatic rescue of genetic block. Here immunoSEQ multiplex PCR was the method, and the copy in TCRdb shows in-frame clones only, minus some. The sample contains tens of thousands of clones, 90% to 96% of which appear only once. The specimen sequenced was peripheral blood mononuclear cells (PBMCs). These receptors were taken from a child in the first two years of life. Each CDR3 is given with its conserved first and last residue. The D gene is left open where the match is weak.

CDR3aa: CASSGPGTGMYEQYF
CDR3nt: TGTGCCAGTAGTGGTCCCGGGACAGGGATGTACGAGCAGTACTTC
v_gene: TRBV19
len: 15
d_gene: TRBD1
j_gene: TRBJ2-7

CDR3aa: CASSLEWTYSTGQYF
CDR3nt: TGTGCCAGCAGCTTAGAATGGACGTACTCTACGGGGCAGTACTTC
v_gene: TRBV11-2
len: 15
d_gene: .
j_gene: TRBJ2-7

CDR3aa: CASSFSGATQYF
CDR3nt: TGTGCCAGCAGCTTTTCAGGGGCGACCCAGTACTTC
v_gene: TRBV11-1
len: 12
d_gene: .
j_gene: TRBJ2-5

CDR3aa: CASSVEAGEASTDTQYF
CDR3nt: TGTGCCAGCAGCGTAGAAGCGGGGGAGGCTAGCACAGATACGCAGTATTTT
v_gene: TRBV9
len: 17
d_gene: TRBD2
j_gene: TRBJ2-3

CDR3aa: CAWSVRGSGNTIYF
CDR3nt: TGTGCCTGGAGTGTAAGGGGATCTGGAAACACCATATATTTT
v_gene: TRBV30
len: 14
d_gene: .
j_gene: TRBJ1-3

CDR3aa: CASYPSYNEQFF
CDR3nt: TGTGCCAGCTATCCGTCCTACAATGAGCAGTTCTTC
v_gene: TRBV2
len: 12
d_gene: .
j_gene: TRBJ2-1

CDR3aa: CASSYMGSFNEQFF
CDR3nt: TGTGCCAGCAGCTATATGGGGTCGTTCAATGAGCAGTTCTTC
v_gene: TRBV28
len: 14
d_gene: .
j_gene: TRBJ2-1

CDR3aa: CASSLVRVRNQPQHF
CDR3nt: TGTGCCAGCAGCTTAGTTCGGGTGCGGAATCAGCCCCAGCATTTT
v_gene: TRBV7-6
len: 15
d_gene: .
j_gene: TRBJ1-5

CDR3aa: CASSHRGGNTIYF
CDR3nt: TGCGCCAGCAGCCACAGGGGTGGAAACACCATATATTTT
v_gene: TRBV4-1
len: 13
d_gene: .
j_gene: TRBJ1-3

CDR3aa: CASGRANEQFF
CDR3nt: TGTGCCAGCGGGAGGGCAAATGAGCAGTTCTTC
v_gene: TRBV2
len: 11
d_gene: TRBD2
j_gene: TRBJ2-1